This TCR beta chain was identified during a study of blood T cell repertoires in COVID-19. Whole-study context: Italy, Spain and the United States were the sources of the convalescent and acute COVID-19 samples. Sources were T cells, B-cell-depleted T cells, or PBMCs; the material itself was cDNA or gDNA.

The CDR3 covers 15 residues. V was pared by 8 bases and J by 2 bases, with 16 bases between. The germline V gene encodes CDR1 MNHEY and CDR2 SMNVEV (reference sequence). The authors' processing: Using reference gene primer amplification, nucleated cell counts were estimated. The protocol was immunoSEQ multiplex PCR, while the TCRdb copy is restricted to in-frame clones and leaves out a portion. From that table come the V and J calls and clone size; the DNA was used to work out D and trimming. Counted here are 250,000 to 300,000 clones, 86% occurring once; the ten biggest clones make up approximately 4%.

This sequence was found in a man aged 18-30 years with active or convalescent COVID-19. The J gene is TRBJ1-5, the V gene TRBV27; D gene ambiguous. Sequenced input: peripheral blood. CDR3 in DNA: TGTGCCAGCGCGGGCGGGGTGGAGGGCAATCAGCCCCAGCATTTT. It specifies CASAGGVEGNQPQHF.